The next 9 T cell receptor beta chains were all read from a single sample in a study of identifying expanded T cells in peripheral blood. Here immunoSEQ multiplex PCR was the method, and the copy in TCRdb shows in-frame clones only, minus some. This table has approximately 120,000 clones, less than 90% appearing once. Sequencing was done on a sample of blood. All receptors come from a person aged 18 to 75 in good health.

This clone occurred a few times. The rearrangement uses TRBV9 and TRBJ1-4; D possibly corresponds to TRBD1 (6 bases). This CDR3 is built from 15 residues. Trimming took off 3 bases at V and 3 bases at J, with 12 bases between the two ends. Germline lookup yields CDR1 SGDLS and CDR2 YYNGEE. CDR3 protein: CASSEAGAANEKLFF. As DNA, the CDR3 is TGTGCCAGCAGCGAGGCAGGGGCGGCTAATGAAAAACTGTTTTTT. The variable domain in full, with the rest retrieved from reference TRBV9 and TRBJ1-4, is DSGVTQTPKHLITATGQRVTLRCSPRSGDLSVYWYQQSLDQGLQFLIQYYNGEERAKGNILERFSAQQFPDLHSELNLSSLELGDSALYFCASSEAGAANEKLFFGSGTQLSVL.

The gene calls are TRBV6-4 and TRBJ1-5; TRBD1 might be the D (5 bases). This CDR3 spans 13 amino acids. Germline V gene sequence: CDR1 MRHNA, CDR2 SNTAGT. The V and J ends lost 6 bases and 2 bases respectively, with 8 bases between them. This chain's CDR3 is CASSGDGNQPQHF. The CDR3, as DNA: TGTGCCAGCAGCGGGGACGGCAATCAGCCCCAGCATTTT.

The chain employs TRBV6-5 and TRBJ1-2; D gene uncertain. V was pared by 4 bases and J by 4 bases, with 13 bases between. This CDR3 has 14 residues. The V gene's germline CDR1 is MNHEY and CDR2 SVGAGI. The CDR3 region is CASSSVPETYGYTF. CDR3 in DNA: TGTGCCAGCAGTTCTGTCCCGGAAACCTATGGCTACACCTTC.

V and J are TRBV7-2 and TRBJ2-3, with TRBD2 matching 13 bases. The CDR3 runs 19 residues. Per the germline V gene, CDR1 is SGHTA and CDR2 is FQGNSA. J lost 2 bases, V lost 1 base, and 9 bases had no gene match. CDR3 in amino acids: CASSLGLAGGKTLTDTQYF. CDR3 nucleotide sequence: TGTGCCAGCAGCTTAGGACTAGCGGGAGGTAAAACCCTCACAGATACGCAGTATTTT.

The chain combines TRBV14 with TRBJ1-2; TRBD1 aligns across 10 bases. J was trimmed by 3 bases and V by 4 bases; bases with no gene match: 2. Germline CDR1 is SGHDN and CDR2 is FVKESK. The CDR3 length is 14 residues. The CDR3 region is CASSPTGGYYGYTF. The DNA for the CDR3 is TGTGCCAGCAGCCCGACAGGGGGCTACTATGGCTACACCTTC. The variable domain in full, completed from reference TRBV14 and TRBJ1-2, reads EAGVTQFPSHSVIEKGQTVTLRCDPISGHDNLYWYRRVMGKEIKFLLHFVKESKQDESGMPNNRFLAERTGGTYSTLKVQPAELEDSGVYFCASSPTGGYYGYTFGSGTRLTVV.

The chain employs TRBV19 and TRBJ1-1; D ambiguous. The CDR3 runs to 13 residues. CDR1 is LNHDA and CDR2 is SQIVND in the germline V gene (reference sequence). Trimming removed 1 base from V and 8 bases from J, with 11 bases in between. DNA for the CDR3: TGTGCCAGTAGTATAGGATTAAGCGTAGAAGCTTTCTTT. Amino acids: CASSIGLSVEAFF. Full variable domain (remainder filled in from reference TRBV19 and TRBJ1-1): DGGITQSPKYLFRKEGQNVTLSCEQNLNHDAMYWYRQDPGQGLRLIYYSQIVNDFQKGDIAEGYSVSREKKESFPLTVTSAQKNPTAFYLCASSIGLSVEAFFGQGTRLTVV.

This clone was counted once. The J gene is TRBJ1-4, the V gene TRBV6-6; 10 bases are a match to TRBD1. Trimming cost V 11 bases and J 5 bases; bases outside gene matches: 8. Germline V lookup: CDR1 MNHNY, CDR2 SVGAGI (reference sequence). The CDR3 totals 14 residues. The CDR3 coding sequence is TGTGCCGCAGTACAGGACAGGGGGAATGAAAAACTGTTTTTT. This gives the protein CAAVQDRGNEKLFF.

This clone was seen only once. CDR3 nucleotides: TGTGCCAGCTCACCCACGAACTACGAGCAGTACTTC. This gives the protein CASSPTNYEQYF. The gene calls are TRBV18 and TRBJ2-7; D gene ambiguous. Between the trimmed V and J ends, which lost 3 bases and 3 bases, there was a span of 6 bases. The CDR3 consists of 12 residues. Per germline, CDR1 KGHSH and CDR2 LQKENI.

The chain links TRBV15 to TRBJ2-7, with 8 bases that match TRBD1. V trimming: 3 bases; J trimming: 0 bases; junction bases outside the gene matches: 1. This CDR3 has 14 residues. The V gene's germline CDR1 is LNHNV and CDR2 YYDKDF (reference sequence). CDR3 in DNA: TGTGCCACCAGCAGGGACAGGGTCTCCTACGAGCAGTACTTC. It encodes CATSRDRVSYEQYF.